This TCR beta chain came from a study of Graves' ophthalmopathy and Graves' hyperthyroidism. Study findings and constraints: Classification of ophthalmopathy versus stable hyperthyroidism by a 13-signature model yielded 85% to 90% sensitivity and roughly 81% specificity. Appearing in blood as well were most expanded thyroid clonotypes above 0.001 frequency.

The CDR3 totals 11 residues. V dropped 8 bases and J dropped 1 base, with 9 bases sitting between them. From germline, CDR1 is SQVTM and CDR2 ANQGSEA. TCR beta CDR3 amplification used RNA transcripts. First-round RT-PCR used HTBI primers; second-round multiplex PCR followed. TCRdb passed the multiplex PCR reads through MiXCR, listing each CDR3 protein once. The sample lists around 1.1 million distinct CDR3 sequences, less than 45% occurring once. Each hyperthyroidism patient was newly diagnosed, with under 2 months' duration, and aged 18 to 65. As concerns this clonotype: Its target is not known.

The sequenced sample consisted of peripheral blood or thyroid tissue (not recorded which). The TCR sequence derives from an adult man with Graves' hyperthyroidism. The chain links TRBV29-1 to TRBJ2-7, with D uncertain. DNA for the CDR3: TGCAGCTCCGGCACTTCCTACGAGCAGTACTTC. Amino acid sequence: CSSGTSYEQYF.